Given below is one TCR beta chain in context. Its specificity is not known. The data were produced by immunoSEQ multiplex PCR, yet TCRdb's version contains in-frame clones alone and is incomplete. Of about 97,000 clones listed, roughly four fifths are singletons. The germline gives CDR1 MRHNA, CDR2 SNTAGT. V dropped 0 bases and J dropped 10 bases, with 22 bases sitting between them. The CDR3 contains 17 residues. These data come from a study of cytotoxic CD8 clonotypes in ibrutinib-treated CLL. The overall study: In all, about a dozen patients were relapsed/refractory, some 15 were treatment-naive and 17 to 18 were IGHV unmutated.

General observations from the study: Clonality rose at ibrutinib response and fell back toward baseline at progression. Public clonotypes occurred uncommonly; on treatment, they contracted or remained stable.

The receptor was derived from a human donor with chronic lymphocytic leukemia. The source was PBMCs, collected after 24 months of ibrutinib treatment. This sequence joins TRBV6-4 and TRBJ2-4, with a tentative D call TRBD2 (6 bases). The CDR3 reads CASSDSTRDGSIRIQYF. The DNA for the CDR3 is TGTGCCAGCAGTGACTCAACGCGGGACGGCTCGATACGGATTCAGTACTTC.